This TCR beta chain was recovered during a study of CXCR3-negative and CXCR3-positive naive CD8 T cells. Study-wide context: For each library, about 1.5 +/- 0.3 million TRB reads were obtained, about 135 million in total.

The TRB libraries of cDNA were built by UMI-labeled 5' RACE. TCRdb reprocessed the 5' RACE reads and keeps a single row for each CDR3 protein, giving no DNA. The table for this sample gives tens of thousands of distinct CDR3 sequences. Worth noting for this clonotype: As yet, its antigen is unknown.

Researchers reported sorting every CD8+ T cell subset in triplicate, roughly 290,000 cells per sort. The study, taken as a whole, reports: CXCR3-positive naive cells had more hydrophobic TRB CDR3s than CXCR3-negative naive cells. The study found that naive CXCR3-negative and CXCR3-positive cells shared TRBV-TRBJ usage, while memory cells differed.

The CDR3 has 14 amino acids. The germline V gene encodes CDR1 MDHEN and CDR2 SYDVKM. The V call is TRBV28, the J call TRBJ2-2; TCRdb reports TRBD2, a call that lacks DNA to check it against. This sequence originates from a human donor in good health. Some clones in this sample may be carry-over from other donors' samples. Sequenced sample: naive CXCR3- CD8+ T cells from blood. Indicated subset: CD45RO-CCR7+CD27+CD95- naive CD8+ T cells lacking CXCR3 (TNR3-). The CDR3 region is CASSLTSPPGELFF.